This is a list of T cell receptor beta chains from one sample in a study of tumor and adjacent non-tumor tissue in lung cancer. MiXCR, applied by TCRdb to the multiplex PCR reads, yields one record per CDR3 protein. The data hold over 100,000 distinct CDR3 sequences, with about 65% observed a single time. Sequenced material: distant non-tumor lung tissue. The receptors derive from a man in his sixties with non-small cell lung cancer. Both conserved end residues are part of each CDR3. Fields, in order: J gene, D gene, clone size, V gene, CDR3 protein, CDR3 DNA. A D gene is named only where the DNA matches it firmly. Not every row has a clone size; where given, it reads once, few, many or a size class.

TRBJ2-3,TRBD2,NA,TRBV20-1,CSARDLERGDSDTQYF,TGCAGTGCTAGAGATCTCGAGCGGGGAGATTCAGATACGCAGTATTTT
TRBJ1-2,NA,few,TRBV20-1,CSAPQGKNYGYTF,TGCAGTGCCCCCCAGGGAAAGAACTATGGCTACACCTTC
TRBJ2-7,NA,many,TRBV6-2/TRBV6-3,CASSPRVDEQYF,TGTGCCAGCAGCCCTAGGGTGGACGAGCAGTACTTC
TRBJ1-1,NA,NA,TRBV7-8,CASSTGLGGVAFF,TGTGCCAGCAGCACAGGTTTAGGGGGAGTAGCTTTCTTT
TRBJ2-7,TRBD2,many,TRBV6-2/TRBV6-3,CASGELAGISYEQYF,TGTGCCAGCGGCGAGTTAGCGGGAATCTCCTACGAGCAGTACTTC
TRBJ1-2,TRBD1,many,TRBV13,CASSLSPGGPGYTF,TGTGCCAGCAGCTTGTCCCCAGGGGGCCCTGGCTACACCTTC
TRBJ1-1,NA,many,TRBV5-1,CASSLVARGNTEAFF,TGCGCCAGCAGCTTGGTGGCACGAGGAAACACTGAAGCTTTCTTT
TRBJ2-7,NA,many,TRBV4-1,CASSQQGNEQYF,TGCGCCAGCAGCCAACAGGGGAACGAGCAGTACTTC
TRBJ1-1,NA,many,TRBV10-3,CAISDLSGGLLAEAFF,TGTGCCATCAGTGACCTTTCCGGCGGGCTTTTGGCTGAAGCTTTCTTT
TRBJ2-3,TRBD2,NA,TRBV7-9,CASVTAETSTYTQYF,TGTGCCAGCGTGACGGCGGAGACTAGCACATATACGCAGTATTTT
TRBJ1-2,TRBD1,NA,TRBV6-1,CASSLDRGRAYGCTF,TGTGCCAGCAGTTTGGACAGGGGGCGCGCCTATGGTTGCACCTTC
TRBJ1-5,TRBD1,many,TRBV28,CASSPTQGSQPQHF,TGTGCCAGCAGTCCCACACAGGGGAGTCAGCCCCAGCATTTT
TRBJ1-1,NA,once,TRBV29-1,CSVDTGSGMNTEAFF,TGCAGCGTTGATACAGGGTCTGGGATGAACACTGAAGCTTTCTTT
TRBJ1-5,NA,NA,TRBV4-3,CASSQVRGGMQHQHF,TGCGCCAGCAGCCAAGTGAGGGGGGGAATGCAACACCAGCATTTT
TRBJ2-1,TRBD2,NA,TRBV20-1,CSASPLRREGLYEQFF,TGCAGTGCTAGCCCCCTAAGGCGGGAGGGCCTATATGAGCAGTTCTTC
TRBJ1-3,TRBD1,many,TRBV2,CASRPDRGPSGNTIYF,TGTGCCAGCAGACCTGACAGGGGCCCCTCTGGAAACACCATATATTTT
TRBJ2-1,NA,NA,TRBV11-2,CASSLVGIPGEGSYNEQSF,TGTGCCAGCAGCTTGGTAGGTATACCCGGAGAGGGCTCCTACAATGAACAGTCCTTC
TRBJ1-2,NA,many,TRBV6-1,CASSDRGGRGFYGYTF,TGTGCCAGCAGTGATCGGGGGGGTAGGGGCTTCTATGGCTACACCTTC
TRBJ2-1,TRBD2,many,TRBV12-3/TRBV12-4,CASRLAGGLGEQFF,TGTGCCAGCAGACTAGCGGGGGGGCTGGGTGAGCAGTTCTTC
TRBJ2-1,NA,NA,TRBV11-1,CASSPHSSGMADEQFF,TGTGCCAGCAGCCCACATTCTAGTGGGATGGCCGATGAGCAGTTCTTC
TRBJ2-5,TRBD2,NA,TRBV11-2,CASSPHTSGVRETQYF,TGTGCTAGCAGCCCCCATACTAGCGGGGTGAGGGAGACCCAGTACTTC
TRBJ2-5,TRBD2,NA,TRBV11-2,CASTLAGRWETRYF,TGTGCCAGCACCTTAGCGGGGAGATGGGAAACCCGGTACTTC
TRBJ1-1,NA,NA,TRBV5-1,CASSFAALGDNTETFF,TGCGCCAGCAGCTTCGCCGCGTTAGGAGATAACACTGAAACTTTCTTT